Listed below are T cell receptor beta chains from one sample, sequenced in a study of cytomegalovirus exposure and HLA in healthy donors. Profiled with immunoSEQ multiplex PCR; TCRdb holds only in-frame clones, not every one. The table includes some 160,000 clones, about 74% detected once. Sequenced input: PBMCs. The receptors stem from a woman aged 40 to 49 in good health and CMV-seronegative. Both conserved end residues are part of each CDR3. D genes are given only for firm matches. Not every row has a clone size; where given, it reads once, few, many or a size class.

J gene: TRBJ2-6
V gene: TRBV14
D gene: TRBD1
clone size: -
CDR3 protein: CASQGGAISGANVLTF
CDR3 DNA: TGTGCCAGCCAAGGGGGCGCGATTTCTGGGGCCAACGTCCTGACTTTC

J gene: TRBJ2-7
V gene: TRBV23-1
D gene: TRBD1
clone size: -
CDR3 protein: CASSQFPSGTGIYF
CDR3 DNA: TGCGCCAGCAGTCAATTTCCGTCCGGGACAGGGATTTACTTC

J gene: TRBJ2-7
V gene: TRBV29-1
D gene: -
clone size: -
CDR3 protein: CSVFPATRGTYEQYF
CDR3 DNA: TGCAGCGTTTTCCCCGCGACTCGGGGGACCTACGAGCAGTACTTC

J gene: TRBJ2-1
V gene: TRBV11-3
D gene: TRBD1
clone size: -
CDR3 protein: CASSQGQGSHNEQFF
CDR3 DNA: TGTGCCAGCAGCCAGGGACAGGGGAGCCACAATGAGCAGTTCTTC

J gene: TRBJ2-1
V gene: TRBV5-1
D gene: -
clone size: -
CDR3 protein: CASSSHRALRNEQFF
CDR3 DNA: TGCGCCAGCAGCTCCCACAGGGCCTTACGGAATGAGCAGTTCTTC

J gene: TRBJ1-2
V gene: TRBV9
D gene: -
clone size: -
CDR3 protein: CASSARSSHYTF
CDR3 DNA: TGTGCCAGCAGCGCCCGGTCATCCCACTACACCTTC

J gene: TRBJ2-1
V gene: TRBV29-1
D gene: TRBD2
clone size: -
CDR3 protein: CSVALPGLVKFEQFF
CDR3 DNA: TGCAGCGTTGCGCTCCCTGGACTAGTGAAATTTGAGCAGTTCTTC

J gene: TRBJ1-4
V gene: TRBV21-1
D gene: -
clone size: -
CDR3 protein: CASTGGPGEATNEKLFF
CDR3 DNA: TGTGCCAGCACGGGAGGGCCAGGAGAGGCAACTAATGAAAAACTGTTTTTT

J gene: TRBJ2-1
V gene: TRBV5-1
D gene: TRBD2
clone size: few
CDR3 protein: CASSLVASGGYREQFF
CDR3 DNA: TGCGCCAGCAGCTTGGTGGCGAGCGGGGGTTACAGAGAGCAGTTCTTC

J gene: TRBJ2-7
V gene: TRBV27
D gene: -
clone size: -
CDR3 protein: CASSHHSRGEYEQYF
CDR3 DNA: TGTGCCAGCAGTCATCATTCCAGGGGGGAGTACGAGCAGTACTTC

J gene: TRBJ1-1
V gene: TRBV7-6
D gene: -
clone size: -
CDR3 protein: CASSFTRGGFRDTEAFF
CDR3 DNA: TGTGCCAGCAGCTTTACCAGGGGCGGATTTAGGGACACTGAAGCTTTCTTT

J gene: TRBJ1-2
V gene: TRBV19
D gene: TRBD1
clone size: -
CDR3 protein: CASSNGQGAYGYTF
CDR3 DNA: TGTGCCAGTAGTAACGGACAGGGGGCGTATGGCTACACCTTC

J gene: TRBJ2-5
V gene: TRBV5-1
D gene: -
clone size: -
CDR3 protein: CASRLNNGYVQETQYF
CDR3 DNA: TGCGCCAGCAGATTGAACAACGGGTACGTCCAAGAGACCCAGTACTTC

J gene: TRBJ1-2
V gene: TRBV25-1
D gene: TRBD1
clone size: -
CDR3 protein: CAVDRVRNGYTF
CDR3 DNA: TGTGCCGTAGACAGGGTAAGGAATGGCTACACCTTC

J gene: TRBJ1-1
V gene: TRBV25-1
D gene: -
clone size: -
CDR3 protein: CASSELGLRGTEAFF
CDR3 DNA: TGTGCCAGCAGTGAACTGGGTCTAAGGGGCACTGAAGCTTTCTTT

J gene: TRBJ1-5
V gene: TRBV28
D gene: TRBD1
clone size: -
CDR3 protein: CASRDGQGVQPQHF
CDR3 DNA: TGTGCCAGCAGGGACGGACAGGGTGTTCAGCCCCAGCATTTT